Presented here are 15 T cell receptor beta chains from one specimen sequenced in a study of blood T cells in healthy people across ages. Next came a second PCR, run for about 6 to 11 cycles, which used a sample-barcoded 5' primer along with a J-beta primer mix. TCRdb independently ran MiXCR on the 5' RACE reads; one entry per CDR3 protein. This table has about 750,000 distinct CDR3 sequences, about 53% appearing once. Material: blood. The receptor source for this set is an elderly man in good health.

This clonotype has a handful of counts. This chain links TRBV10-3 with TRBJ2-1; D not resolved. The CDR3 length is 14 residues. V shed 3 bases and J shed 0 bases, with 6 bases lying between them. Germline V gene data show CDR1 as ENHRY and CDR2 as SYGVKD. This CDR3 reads CAISDMSSYNEQFF. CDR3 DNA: TGTGCCATCAGTGACATGAGCTCCTACAATGAGCAGTTCTTC.

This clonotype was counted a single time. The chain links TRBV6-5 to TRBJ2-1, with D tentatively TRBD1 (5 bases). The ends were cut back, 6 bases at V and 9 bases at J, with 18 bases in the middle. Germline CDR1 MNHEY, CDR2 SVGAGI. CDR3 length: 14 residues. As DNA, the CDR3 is TGTGCCAGCAGCCGTGCGACAGCAAACAGTGAGCAGTTCTTC. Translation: CASSRATANSEQFF.

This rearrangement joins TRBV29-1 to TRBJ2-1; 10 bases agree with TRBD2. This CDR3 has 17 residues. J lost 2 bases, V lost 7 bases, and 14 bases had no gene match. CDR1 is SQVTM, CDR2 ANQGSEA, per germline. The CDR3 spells CSADGLAGVAAYNEQFF. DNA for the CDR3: TGCAGCGCCGACGGCCTAGCGGGAGTTGCGGCCTACAATGAGCAGTTCTTC.

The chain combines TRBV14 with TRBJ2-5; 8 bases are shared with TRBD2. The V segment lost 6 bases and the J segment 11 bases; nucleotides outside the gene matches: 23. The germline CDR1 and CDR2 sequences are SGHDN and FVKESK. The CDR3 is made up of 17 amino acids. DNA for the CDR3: TGTGCCAGCAGATTATCGACGCAAGGACTAGCCCACAATGAGCAGTACTTC. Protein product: CASRLSTQGLAHNEQYF. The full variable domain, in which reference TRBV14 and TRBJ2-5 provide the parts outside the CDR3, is EAGVTQFPSHSVIEKGQTVTLRCDPISGHDNLYWYRRVMGKEIKFLLHFVKESKQDESGMPNNRFLAERTGGTYSTLKVQPAELEDSGVYFCASRLSTQGLAHNEQYFGPGTRLLVL.

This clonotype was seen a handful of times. The CDR3 bases are TGTGCCAGCAGCTTAGGTCTGGCCCGGCGGGAGCAGTACTTC. Its translation: CASSLGLARREQYF. V gene TRBV7-2 combines with J gene TRBJ2-4; TRBD2 aligns across 7 bases. CDR1 and CDR2 (germline): SGHTA, FQGNSA. J lost 13 bases, V lost 1 base, and 10 bases had no gene match. The CDR3 contains 14 residues.

The CDR3 region has the DNA TGCAGTGCTCGAGGGGGAGGGAACACCGGGGAGCTGTTTTTT. Its protein is CSARGGGNTGELFF. The V and J genes are TRBV20-1 and TRBJ2-2; D assignment may be TRBD1 or TRBD2 (6 bases each). CDR3 length equals 14 residues. The germline V gene encodes CDR1 DFQATT and CDR2 SNEGSKA (reference sequence). Trimming removed 5 bases at V and 1 base at J, with 11 bases between.

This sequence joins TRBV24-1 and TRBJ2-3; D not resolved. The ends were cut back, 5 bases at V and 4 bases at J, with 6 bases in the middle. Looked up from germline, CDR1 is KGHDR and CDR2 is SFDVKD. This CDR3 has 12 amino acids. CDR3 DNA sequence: TGTGCCACCAGTGCCCCCGCAGATACGCAGTATTTT. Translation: CATSAPADTQYF.

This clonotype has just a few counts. CDR3: CATSDEKRGEQFF. The CDR3, as DNA: TGTGCCACCAGTGATGAGAAGCGTGGTGAGCAGTTCTTC. This chain joins TRBV24-1 and TRBJ2-1; no definite D call. The germline V and J ends were trimmed by 3 bases and 9 bases, with 11 bases remaining between them. From germline, CDR1 is KGHDR and CDR2 SFDVKD. The CDR3 loop spans 13 amino acids.

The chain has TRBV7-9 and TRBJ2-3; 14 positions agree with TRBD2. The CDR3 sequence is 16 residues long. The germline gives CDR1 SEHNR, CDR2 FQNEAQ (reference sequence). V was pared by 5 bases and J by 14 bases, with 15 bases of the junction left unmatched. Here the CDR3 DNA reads TGTGCCAGCAGCCCGACTAGCGGGAGGGTGCACAGATACGCGTATTTT. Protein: CASSPTSGRVHRYAYF.

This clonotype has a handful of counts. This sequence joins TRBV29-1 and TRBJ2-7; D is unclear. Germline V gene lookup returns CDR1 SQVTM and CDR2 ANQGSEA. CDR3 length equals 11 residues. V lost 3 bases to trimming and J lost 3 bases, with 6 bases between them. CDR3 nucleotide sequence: TGCAGCGTTGAGTGGGGCTACGAGCAGTACTTC. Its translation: CSVEWGYEQYF.

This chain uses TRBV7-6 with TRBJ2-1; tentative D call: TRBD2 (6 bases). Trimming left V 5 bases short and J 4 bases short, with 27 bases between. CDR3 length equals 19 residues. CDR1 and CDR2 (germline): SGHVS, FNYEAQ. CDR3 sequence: CASSQRAGFGLVGYNEQFF. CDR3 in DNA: TGTGCCAGCAGCCAAAGAGCGGGTTTCGGCCTAGTGGGGTACAATGAGCAGTTCTTC.

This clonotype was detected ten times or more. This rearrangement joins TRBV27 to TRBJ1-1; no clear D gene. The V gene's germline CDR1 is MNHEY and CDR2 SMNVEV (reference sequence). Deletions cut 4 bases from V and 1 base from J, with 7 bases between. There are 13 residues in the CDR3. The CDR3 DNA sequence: TGTGCCAGCAGTTCCGGGAGGAACACTGAAGCTTTCTTT. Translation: CASSSGRNTEAFF.

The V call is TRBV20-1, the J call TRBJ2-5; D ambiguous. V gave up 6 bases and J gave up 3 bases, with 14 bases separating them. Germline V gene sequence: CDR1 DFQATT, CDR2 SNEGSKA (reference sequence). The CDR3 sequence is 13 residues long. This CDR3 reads CSARQTVEETQYF. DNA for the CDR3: TGCAGTGCCCGTCAAACTGTTGAAGAGACCCAGTACTTC.

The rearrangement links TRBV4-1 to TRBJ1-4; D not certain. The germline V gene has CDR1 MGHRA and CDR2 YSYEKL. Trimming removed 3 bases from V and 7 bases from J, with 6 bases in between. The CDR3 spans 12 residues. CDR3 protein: CASSQPLEKLFF. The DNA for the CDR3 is TGCGCCAGCAGCCAGCCCCTTGAAAAACTGTTTTTT.

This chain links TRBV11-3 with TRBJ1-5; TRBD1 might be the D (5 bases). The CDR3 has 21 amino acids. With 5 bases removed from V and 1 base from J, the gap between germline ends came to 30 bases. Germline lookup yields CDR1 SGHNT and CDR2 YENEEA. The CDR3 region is CASSLGGAEIGARMSNQPQHF. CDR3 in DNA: TGTGCCAGCAGCCTAGGAGGGGCAGAGATAGGGGCCCGTATGAGCAATCAGCCCCAGCATTTT.